Following are 7 T cell receptor beta chains from one sample sequenced in a study of blood T cell repertoires in COVID-19. Measured with immunoSEQ multiplex PCR; TCRdb has only the in-frame clones, and not every one. This sample has roughly 70,000 clones, with 75% to 85% found just once. The sequenced sample consisted of peripheral blood. Receptor source: a human donor in a cohort sampled during active COVID-19.

V gene TRBV19 combines with J gene TRBJ2-6, with TRBD1 identical over 11 bases. Looked up from germline, CDR1 is LNHDA and CDR2 is SQIVND (reference sequence). The ends lost 4 bases at V and 4 bases at J; junction bases unmatched: 3. There are 16 residues in the CDR3. The CDR3 DNA is TGTGCCAGTAGTAGGACAGGGGGCGACGGGGCCAACGTCCTGACTTTC. Translating gives CASSRTGGDGANVLTF. Drawing the rest from reference TRBV19 and TRBJ2-6, the complete variable domain is DGGITQSPKYLFRKEGQNVTLSCEQNLNHDAMYWYRQDPGQGLRLIYYSQIVNDFQKGDIAEGYSVSREKKESFPLTVTSAQKNPTAFYLCASSRTGGDGANVLTFGAGSRLTVL.

The CDR3 bases are TGTGCCAGCAGCAAACAGCAGGGGCCCTCCTACAATGAGCAGTTCTTC. It specifies CASSKQQGPSYNEQFF. J is TRBJ2-1 and V is TRBV7-8; TRBD1 is a possible D gene (6 bases). This CDR3 has 16 amino acids. The germline gives CDR1 SGHVS, CDR2 FQNEAQ. The germline V and J ends were trimmed by 5 bases and 0 bases, with 14 bases remaining between them.

The rearrangement joins TRBV4-1 to TRBJ2-1; 9 bases are shared with TRBD2. The ends lost 4 bases at V and 9 bases at J; junction bases unmatched: 16. This CDR3 has 17 amino acids. Germline V gene lookup returns CDR1 MGHRA and CDR2 YSYEKL. CDR3: CASSRRQGREGQGEQFF. The CDR3 DNA sequence: TGCGCCAGCAGCCGACGTCAAGGGCGGGAGGGCCAAGGTGAGCAGTTCTTC.

This clone was seen many times. The V gene is TRBV6-6, the J gene TRBJ1-1; weak D call: TRBD1 (6 bases). CDR3 size: 15 residues. The germline V and J ends were trimmed by 5 bases and 1 base, with 14 bases remaining between them. Germline values: CDR1 MNHNY, CDR2 SVGAGI (reference sequence). The CDR3 is CASSTRGGRNTEAFF. In DNA, the CDR3 is TGTGCCAGCAGTACCCGTGGGGGCCGGAACACTGAAGCTTTCTTT.

V gene TRBV23-1 combines with J gene TRBJ2-7; TRBD1 matches 7 bases. TRBV23-1 is assigned to the ORF class and has an uncertain function. The CDR3 runs to 14 residues. V lost 6 bases to trimming and J lost 4 bases; unmatched junction nucleotides: 9. The CDR3 reads CASRRGQSAYEQYF. The CDR3 coding sequence is TGCGCCAGCAGGAGGGGGCAGTCGGCGTACGAGCAGTACTTC.

The chain links TRBV10-3 to TRBJ2-6, with TRBD1 matching over 7 bases. The V and J ends lost 4 bases and 1 base, in that order; junction bases with no gene match: 4. Germline CDR1 reads ENHRY; CDR2 reads SYGVKD. The CDR3 is made up of 16 amino acids. CDR3 sequence reads: CAISVYRGSGANVLTF. The CDR3 DNA reads TGTGCCATCAGTGTCTACAGGGGATCTGGGGCCAACGTCCTGACTTTC.

The chain uses TRBV27 and TRBJ1-2; no firm D call. Germline assignment: CDR1 MNHEY and CDR2 SMNVEV (reference sequence). Trimming took off 8 bases at V and 12 bases at J, with 22 bases between the two ends. The CDR3 extends over 13 amino acids. This CDR3 reads CASCCSRLYENTF. The CDR3 DNA reads as TGTGCCAGCTGCTGTTCCCGCCTGTATGAGAACACCTTC.